Below, 5 T cell receptor beta chains from the same sample are listed, as sequenced in a study of blood T cells in healthy people across ages. A second PCR, run for roughly 7 to 11 cycles, used a sample-barcoded 5' primer plus a J-beta primer mix. TCRdb re-called the 5' RACE reads with MiXCR, one entry per CDR3 protein. The profile shows roughly 1.4 million distinct CDR3 sequences, around 55% of them singletons. Sequenced input: blood. The receptor source for this set is a man younger than 35 in good health.

V usage is TRBV4-1 and J usage is TRBJ2-7; D ambiguous. The germline V gene has CDR1 MGHRA and CDR2 YSYEKL. V was clipped by 0 bases and J by 1 base, with 19 bases between them. The CDR3 is 18 amino acids. CDR3 nucleotides: TGCGCCAGCAGCCAAGATCACCTTGAGGTTGGTGTATCCTACGAGCAGTACTTC. Protein product: CASSQDHLEVGVSYEQYF.

This rearrangement joins TRBV13 to TRBJ2-5, with D hard to call. Germline V gene lookup returns CDR1 PRHDT and CDR2 FYEKMQ (reference sequence). V was trimmed by 4 bases and J by 5 bases, leaving 14 bases between them. CDR3 length equals 14 residues. CDR3 coding DNA: TGTGCCAGCAGCTCATTAGGGATCGAGGAGACCCAGTACTTC. This codes for CASSSLGIEETQYF.

The chain has TRBV5-1 and TRBJ1-2; D possibly corresponds to TRBD1 (5 bases). CDR1 is SGHRS and CDR2 is YFSETQ in the germline V gene. Trimming left V 1 base short and J 8 bases short, with 18 bases between. CDR3 length: 15 amino acids. The CDR3 spells CASSLTGPLSTGYTF. In DNA form, the CDR3 reads TGCGCCAGCAGCTTGACGGGACCTCTCTCAACCGGCTACACCTTC.

The gene calls are TRBV28 and TRBJ2-7; unclear D gene. Trimming shortened V by 6 bases and J by 2 bases, and 20 bases separated the two germline ends. The CDR3 is 16 residues long. Germline CDR1 is MDHEN and CDR2 is SYDVKM. CDR3 in amino acids: CASSLSSNFVAYEQYF. In DNA, the CDR3 is TGTGCCAGCAGCCTAAGTTCGAATTTTGTAGCCTACGAGCAGTACTTC.

This clonotype came up many times. This sequence joins TRBV4-2 and TRBJ2-4; 16 bases agree with TRBD2. The better agreement between TRBJ2-7 and the DNA end casts doubt on the J call. The CDR3 consists of 16 residues. CDR1 and CDR2 (germline): LGHNA, YNFKEQ. The CDR3 protein is CASSQVGLAGGYEQYF. CDR3 DNA sequence: TGTGCCAGCAGCCAAGTGGGACTAGCGGGAGGGTACGAGCAGTACTTC.